The 9 T cell receptor beta chains reported below all come from one sample, sequenced in a study of T cell responses to AZD1222 COVID-19 vaccine. Sequenced by immunoSEQ multiplex PCR; TCRdb stores in-frame clones only, minus some. The repertoire holds fewer than 100,000 clones, more than 70% seen once, with about 19% in the top ten. The sequencing here drew on peripheral blood, taken on day 0 of AZD1222 vaccination. All receptors come from an adult in good health.

This clone was seen a few times. The chain links TRBV11-3 to TRBJ2-1; weak D call: TRBD1 (6 bases). Germline V gene sequence: CDR1 SGHNT, CDR2 YENEEA. The ends were cut back, 0 bases at V and 4 bases at J, with 10 bases in the middle. This CDR3 region has 15 residues. The CDR3 DNA is TGTGCCAGCAGCTTAGACAACAGGGAATACAATGAGCAGTTCTTC. Its translation: CASSLDNREYNEQFF. Looking up the rest from reference TRBV11-3 and TRBJ2-1 gives the full variable domain: EAGVVQSPRYKIIEKKQPVAFWCNPISGHNTLYWYLQNLGQGPELLIRYENEEAVDDSQLPKDRFSAERLKGVDSTLKIQPAELGDSAVYLCASSLDNREYNEQFFGPGTRLTVL.

This chain uses TRBV7-8 with TRBJ2-5; TRBD1 matches at 10 bases. Germline CDR1 and CDR2: SGHVS and FQNEAQ. J lost 5 bases, V lost 4 bases, and 1 base had no gene match. This CDR3 has 13 amino acids. This chain's CDR3 is CASSSGQGETQYF. The CDR3, as DNA: TGTGCCAGCAGCTCGGGACAGGGGGAGACCCAGTACTTC.

Notes on this clone: Other DNA sequences in this specimen translate into the identical CDR3. CDR3 in amino acids: CATSRDRNYGYTF. As DNA, the CDR3 is TGTGCCACCAGCAGGGACAGGAACTATGGCTACACCTTC. The chain joins TRBV15 to TRBJ1-2, with TRBD1 matching 7 bases. CDR3 length: 13 residues. The junction had 0 bases not matched to a gene; V was cut back by 3 bases and J by 2 bases. Germline V gene sequence: CDR1 LNHNV, CDR2 YYDKDF (reference sequence).

The V gene is TRBV5-1, the J gene TRBJ1-3; possibly TRBD1 for D (5 bases). V was pared by 4 bases and J by 0 bases, with 14 bases between. The CDR3 is 16 amino acids. Germline V gene data show CDR1 as SGHRS and CDR2 as YFSETQ. CDR3 DNA: TGCGCCAGCAGCCCGACAGCTCTCGGCTCTGGAAACACCATATATTTT. Translated, it gives CASSPTALGSGNTIYF.

The genes are TRBV12-3 or TRBV12-4 and TRBJ2-7; a possible D gene is TRBD1 (6 bases). V gave up 2 bases and J gave up 4 bases, with 6 bases separating them. This CDR3 region has 12 residues. This chain's CDR3 is CASSLQGYEQYF. CDR3 DNA sequence: TGTGCCAGCAGTTTACAGGGGTACGAGCAGTACTTC.

The rearrangement joins TRBV7-7 to TRBJ2-7, with D perhaps TRBD2 (5 bases). Germline CDR1 SSHAT, CDR2 FNYEAQ (reference sequence). V was pared by 4 bases and J by 3 bases, with 10 bases between. CDR3 length equals 13 residues. For the CDR3, the DNA is TGTGCCAGCAGCTCCGGACTTAACTACGAGCAGTACTTC. This encodes CASSSGLNYEQYF.

The CDR3 loop is CASSSGQAFYGYTF. The CDR3 DNA reads TGTGCCAGCAGTTCTGGACAGGCCTTCTATGGCTACACCTTC. This chain links TRBV28 with TRBJ1-2; TRBD1 agrees at 7 bases. J lost 4 bases, V lost 4 bases, and 6 bases had no gene match. The CDR3 has 14 residues. Germline V gene lookup returns CDR1 MDHEN and CDR2 SYDVKM.

J is TRBJ1-4 and V is TRBV19, with a tentative D call TRBD1 (6 bases). Per germline, CDR1 LNHDA and CDR2 SQIVND (reference sequence). The CDR3 spans 14 residues. Trimming removed 6 bases from V and 6 bases from J, with 14 bases in between. CDR3 sequence (DNA): TGTGCCAGTAGAGATCAGGGGATTGATGAAAAACTGTTTTTT. It yields the protein CASRDQGIDEKLFF.

The chain joins TRBV10-3 to TRBJ2-7; the D gene is possibly TRBD2 (6 bases). Trimming cost V 10 bases and J 4 bases, with 17 bases left between them. The CDR3 runs to 13 residues. CDR1 is ENHRY and CDR2 is SYGVKD in the germline V gene. DNA for the CDR3: TGTGCCACCTCCCAACCGGGGGTATACGAGCAGTACTTC. The encoded protein is CATSQPGVYEQYF.